This T cell receptor beta chain came from a study of OX40 agonist ivuxolimab in advanced cancers. Study-wide context: The study treated patients with ivuxolimab, an agonistic anti-OX40 (CD134) antibody.

With 0 bases clipped from V and 6 bases from J, the junction kept 3 bases outside the gene matches. The CDR3 runs to 13 residues. The germline V gene has CDR1 SGHRS and CDR2 YFSETQ. This clone was counted ten times or more. Its target is not known. Study-wide results and caveats: Some nonresponders likewise displayed low normalized T-cell clonal expansion.

Only in-frame clones appear in the TCRdb table, and some are missing; sequencing was by immunoSEQ multiplex PCR. The data contain more than 50,000 clones, around 81% of them singletons. This chain connects TRBV5-1 to TRBJ2-7, with TRBD2 matching over 7 bases. This specimen consisted of CD4+ or CD8+ T cells sorted from blood, obtained in a trial of the OX40 agonist ivuxolimab. This receptor was taken from an adult with an advanced solid tumor such as melanoma, head and neck, liver or kidney cancer. The CDR3 here is CASSLEAGTEQYF. In DNA, the CDR3 is TGCGCCAGCAGCTTGGAAGCGGGAACCGAGCAGTACTTC.